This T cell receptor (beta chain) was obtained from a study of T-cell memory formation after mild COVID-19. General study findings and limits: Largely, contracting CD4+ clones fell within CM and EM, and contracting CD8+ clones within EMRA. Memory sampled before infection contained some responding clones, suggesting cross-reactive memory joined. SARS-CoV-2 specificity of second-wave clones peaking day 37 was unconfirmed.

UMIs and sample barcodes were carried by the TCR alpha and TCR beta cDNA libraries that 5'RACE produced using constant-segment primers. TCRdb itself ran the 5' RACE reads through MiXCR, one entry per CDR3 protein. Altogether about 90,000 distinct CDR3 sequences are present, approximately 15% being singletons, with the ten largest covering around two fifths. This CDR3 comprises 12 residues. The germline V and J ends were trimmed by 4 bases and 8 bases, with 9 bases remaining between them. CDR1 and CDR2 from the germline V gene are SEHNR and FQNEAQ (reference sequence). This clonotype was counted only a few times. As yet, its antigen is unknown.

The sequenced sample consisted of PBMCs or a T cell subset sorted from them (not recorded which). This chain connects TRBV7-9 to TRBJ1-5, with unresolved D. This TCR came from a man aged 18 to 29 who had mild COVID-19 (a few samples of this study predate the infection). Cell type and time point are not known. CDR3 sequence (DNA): TGTGCCAGCAGCTACCTGATGGAGCCCCAGCATTTT. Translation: CASSYLMEPQHF.